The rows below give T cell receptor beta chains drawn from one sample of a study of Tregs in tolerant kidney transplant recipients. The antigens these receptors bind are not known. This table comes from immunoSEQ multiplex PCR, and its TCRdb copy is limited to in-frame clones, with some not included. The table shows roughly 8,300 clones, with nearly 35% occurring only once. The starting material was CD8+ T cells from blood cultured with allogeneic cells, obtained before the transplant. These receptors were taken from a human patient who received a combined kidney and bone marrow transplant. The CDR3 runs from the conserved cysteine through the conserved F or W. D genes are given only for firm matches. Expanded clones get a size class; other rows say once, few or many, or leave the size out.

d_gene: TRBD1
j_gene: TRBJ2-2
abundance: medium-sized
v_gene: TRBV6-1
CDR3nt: TGTGCCAGCAGTGAAGCCGCCGGGACAGGATACACCGGGGAGCTGTTTTTT
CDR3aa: CASSEAAGTGYTGELFF

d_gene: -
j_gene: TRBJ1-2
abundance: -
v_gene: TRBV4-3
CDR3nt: TGCGCCAGCAGCCCCGGCGGATATGGCTACACCTTC
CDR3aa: CASSPGGYGYTF

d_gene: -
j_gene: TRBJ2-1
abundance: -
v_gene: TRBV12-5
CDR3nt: TGTGCTAGTGGCCCTTCGACTTATTTGCATGAGCAGTTCTTC
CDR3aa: CASGPSTYLHEQFF

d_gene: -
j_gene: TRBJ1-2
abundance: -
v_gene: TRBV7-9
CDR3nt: TGTGCCAGCAGCTCGCAGGGGTCGGCTAACTATGGCTACACCTTC
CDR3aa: CASSSQGSANYGYTF

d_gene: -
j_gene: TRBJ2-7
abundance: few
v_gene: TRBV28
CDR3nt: TGTGCCAGCAGTTTTTACTGGGCAGAGCAGTACTTC
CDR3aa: CASSFYWAEQYF

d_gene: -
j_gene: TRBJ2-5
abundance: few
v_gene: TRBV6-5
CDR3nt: TGTGCCAGCAGTTTAATTCCTAGTTTAGAGACCCAGTACTTC
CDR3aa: CASSLIPSLETQYF

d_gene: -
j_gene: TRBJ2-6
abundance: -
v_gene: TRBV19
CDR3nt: TGTGCCAGTAGTATAGGGAGCTCTGGGGCCAACGTCCTGACTTTC
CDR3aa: CASSIGSSGANVLTF

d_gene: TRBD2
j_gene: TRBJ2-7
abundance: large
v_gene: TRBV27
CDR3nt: TGTGCCAGCAGTTTGGTGGGGACTAGCGGGCCCTACGAGCAGTACTTC
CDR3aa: CASSLVGTSGPYEQYF

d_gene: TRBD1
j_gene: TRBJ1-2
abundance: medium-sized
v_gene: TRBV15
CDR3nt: TGTGCCACCAGCTCCAAGCAACTCCAGGGGGCGAACTATGGCTACACCTTC
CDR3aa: CATSSKQLQGANYGYTF

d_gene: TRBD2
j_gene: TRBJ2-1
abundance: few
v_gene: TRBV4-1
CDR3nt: TGTGCCAGCAGCCTACCCCGCCCTAGCGGCGAGCAGTTCTTC
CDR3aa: CASSLPRPSGEQFF

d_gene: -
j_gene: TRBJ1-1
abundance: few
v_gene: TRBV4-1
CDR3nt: TGCGCCAGCAGCTTCGGTGAGGCCGAAGCTTTCTTT
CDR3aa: CASSFGEAEAFF

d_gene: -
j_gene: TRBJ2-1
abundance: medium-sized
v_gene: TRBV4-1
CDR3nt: TGCGCCAGCAGCCAAGTTGGGGCAGGGGCGGGCAATGAGCAGTTCTTC
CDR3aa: CASSQVGAGAGNEQFF

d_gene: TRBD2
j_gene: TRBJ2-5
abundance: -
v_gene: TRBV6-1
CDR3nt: TGTGCCAGCAGTGGGACTAGCGGGGGGGCCGAGACCCAGTACTTC
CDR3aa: CASSGTSGGAETQYF

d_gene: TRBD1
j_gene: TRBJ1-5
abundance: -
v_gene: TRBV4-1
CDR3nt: TGCGCCAGCAGCCCGGGGCAGGGGGCTCTTCAGCCCCAGCATTTT
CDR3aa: CASSPGQGALQPQHF

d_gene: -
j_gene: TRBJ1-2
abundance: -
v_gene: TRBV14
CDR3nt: TGTGCCAGCAGCCAAGATGGGTGGGGGGGCACCCTCTGGTATGGCTACACCTTC
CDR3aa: CASSQDGWGGTLWYGYTF

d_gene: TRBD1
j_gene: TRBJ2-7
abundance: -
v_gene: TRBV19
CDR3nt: TGTGCCAGTAGTGCCCAGGGGGCCGCCTACGAGCAGTACTTC
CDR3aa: CASSAQGAAYEQYF

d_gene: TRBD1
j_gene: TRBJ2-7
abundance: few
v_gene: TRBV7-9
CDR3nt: TGTGCCAGCAGCTCCCCTCGACAGGGTATCAACGAGCAGTACTTC
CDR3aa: CASSSPRQGINEQYF

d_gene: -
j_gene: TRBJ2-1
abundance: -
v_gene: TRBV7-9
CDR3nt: TGTGCCAGCAGCTTAGCCAGGGGGGCGGGACCCTACAATGAGCAGTTCTTC
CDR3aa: CASSLARGAGPYNEQFF

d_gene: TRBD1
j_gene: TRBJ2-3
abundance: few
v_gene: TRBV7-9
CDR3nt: TGCGCCAGCAGCCTCGGGACAGATGAGCGTCATACGCAGTATTTT
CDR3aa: CASSLGTDERHTQYF

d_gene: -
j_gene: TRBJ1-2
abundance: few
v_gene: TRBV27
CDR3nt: TGTGCCAGCAGTTTGTCCAAAACAGGGTCTTCCGGCTACACCTTC
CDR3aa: CASSLSKTGSSGYTF

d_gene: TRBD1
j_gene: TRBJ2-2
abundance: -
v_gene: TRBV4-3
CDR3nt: TGCGCCAGCAGCCAAAGTCTAGAAGACAGGGGTTTATCCGGGGAGCTGTTTTTT
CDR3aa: CASSQSLEDRGLSGELFF

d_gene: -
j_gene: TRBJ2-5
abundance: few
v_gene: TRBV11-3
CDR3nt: TGTGCCAGCAGCCCAACCGGGGAGACCCAGTACTTC
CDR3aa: CASSPTGETQYF

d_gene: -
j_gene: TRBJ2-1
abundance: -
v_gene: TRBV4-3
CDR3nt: TGCGCCAGCAGCCAGGGGTGGGCAAGTGAGGGCCCCTACAATGAGCAGTTCTTC
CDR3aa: CASSQGWASEGPYNEQFF

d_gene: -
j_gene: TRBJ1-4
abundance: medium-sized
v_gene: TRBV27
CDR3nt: TGTGCCAGCAGGCCGATTGGAGGTAATGAAAAACTGTTTTTT
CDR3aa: CASRPIGGNEKLFF

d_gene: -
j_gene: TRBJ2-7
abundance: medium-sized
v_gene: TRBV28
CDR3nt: TGTGCCAGCAGCCCACCTTGGAGGCGGGGCGGCTACGAGCAGTACTTC
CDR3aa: CASSPPWRRGGYEQYF

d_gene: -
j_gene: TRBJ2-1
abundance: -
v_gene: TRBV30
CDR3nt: TGTGCCTGGGGGGACAGTGGACCCGGGAGGTTCTTC
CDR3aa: CAWGDSGPGRFF

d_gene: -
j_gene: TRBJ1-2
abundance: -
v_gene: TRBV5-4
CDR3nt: TGTGCCAGCAGGGAGGGGAGTTATGGCTACACCTTC
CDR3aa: CASREGSYGYTF

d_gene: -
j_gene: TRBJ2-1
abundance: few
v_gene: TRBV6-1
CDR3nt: TGTGCCAGCAGTTACGCCGAGGAGCAGTTCTTC
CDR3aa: CASSYAEEQFF